This TCR beta chain was identified during a study of patients and donors after allogeneic stem cell transplantation. V was pared by 5 bases and J by 6 bases, with 1 base of the junction left unmatched. Looked up from germline, CDR1 is SGHNT and CDR2 is YENEEA. This CDR3 is 13 amino acids long. One entry per CDR3 protein results from TCRdb running MiXCR on the RT-PCR reads. The data hold about 23,000 distinct CDR3 sequences, with about 28% observed a single time. The receptor was derived from a human donor who was either an allogeneic HSCT recipient or a stem cell or donor lymphocyte infusion donor (not recorded which). It is not recorded whose cells these are; they may come from a transplant donor. The sequenced material came from blood, either unsorted or a sorted T cell fraction (not recorded which). The chain combines TRBV11-3 with TRBJ2-2; the match to TRBD1 covers 9 bases. The DNA for the CDR3 is TGTGCCAGCAGCCGGACAGGGGCCGGGGAGCTGTTTTTT. Translated, it gives CASSRTGAGELFF.